The 15 T cell receptor beta chains listed next were all sequenced from one sample in a study of shared clonotypes between healthy human individuals. Assay: immunoSEQ multiplex PCR; the TCRdb copy retains only in-frame clones and omits some. This table holds millions of clones, about 95% found once. Terminally differentiated effector memory CD45RA+ cells were left out of the naive CD8 fraction, which was CD45RO-negative and positively selected for CCR7. The sequenced material came from naive CD8+ T cells sorted from blood. These receptors all come from a man aged 18 to 29 in good health.

The chain carries TRBV9 and TRBJ2-5, with D tentatively TRBD1 (6 bases). CDR3 length equals 14 residues. Germline V CDR1 and CDR2: SGDLS, YYNGEE. Trimming stripped 4 bases from V and 4 bases from J, with 14 bases between. The CDR3 spells CASSLQTGGETQYF. The DNA of the CDR3 is TGTGCCAGCAGCCTCCAGACAGGAGGAGAGACCCAGTACTTC.

The chain employs TRBV4-1 and TRBJ1-2, with 9 bases identical to TRBD1. Germline CDR1 and CDR2: MGHRA and YSYEKL. V gave up 1 base and J gave up 4 bases; unmatched junction bases: 16. The CDR3 is made up of 19 amino acids. The CDR3 bases are TGCGCCAGCAGCCAAGCGGACAGGGGATGGGGATCTTCCATCTATGGCTACACCTTC. Amino acid sequence: CASSQADRGWGSSIYGYTF.

V gene TRBV2 combines with J gene TRBJ2-2, with TRBD1 matching 10 bases. Germline CDR1 SNHLY, CDR2 FYNNEI. The CDR3 runs to 15 residues. The V and J ends lost 3 bases and 4 bases, in that order; junction bases with no gene match: 2. The CDR3 here is CASSEGQGSTGELFF. CDR3 sequence (DNA): TGTGCCAGCAGTGAGGGACAGGGGTCCACCGGGGAGCTGTTTTTT.

The chain joins TRBV16 to TRBJ1-4; D is uncertain. V was pared by 2 bases and J by 7 bases, with 14 bases between. Per the germline V gene, CDR1 is KGHSY and CDR2 is FQNENV. The CDR3 has 15 amino acids. CDR3 sequence reads: CASSQIASESEKLFF. The CDR3, as DNA: TGTGCCAGCAGCCAAATTGCCAGCGAGAGTGAAAAACTGTTTTTT.

The chain is built from TRBV13 and TRBJ2-5; possible D gene TRBD1, 5 bases. V lost 5 bases, J lost 1 base, and 11 bases lay in between. The CDR3 spans 14 residues. The germline V gene has CDR1 PRHDT and CDR2 FYEKMQ (reference sequence). CDR3 in amino acids: CASSERGPQETQYF. CDR3 bases: TGTGCCAGCAGCGAAAGGGGCCCCCAAGAGACCCAGTACTTC.

This sequence joins TRBV9 and TRBJ2-4, with 9 bases matching TRBD2. V lost 5 bases and J lost 0; bases outside the gene matches: 12. The length of the CDR3 is 18 residues. Per the germline V gene, CDR1 is SGDLS and CDR2 is YYNGEE. The CDR3 DNA reads TGTGCCAGCAGAGTACTAGCGGGCCATCTATTAGCCAAAAACATTCAGTACTTC. Translating gives CASRVLAGHLLAKNIQYF.

J is TRBJ2-1 and V is TRBV4-1; a possible D gene is TRBD1 (5 bases). Trimming cost V 6 bases and J 0 bases, with 12 bases left between them. The germline CDR1 and CDR2 sequences are MGHRA and YSYEKL. CDR3 length: 15 amino acids. Written as DNA, the CDR3 is TGCGCCAGCAGTCCAGGGCAATCCTCCTACAATGAGCAGTTCTTC. It yields the protein CASSPGQSSYNEQFF.

The chain is built from TRBV6-1 and TRBJ1-2; 7 bases agree with TRBD1. This CDR3 comprises 15 residues. Germline V gives CDR1 MNHNS, CDR2 SASEGT. The trim removed 0 bases at V and 5 bases at J, leaving 6 bases unmatched. CDR3: CASSEASGTAYGYTF. The CDR3 region has the DNA TGTGCCAGCAGTGAAGCCTCCGGGACAGCGTATGGCTACACCTTC.

This chain joins TRBV2 and TRBJ2-7; TRBD1 matches 8 bases. This CDR3 region has 12 residues. Germline V gene sequence: CDR1 SNHLY, CDR2 FYNNEI. V trimming: 4 bases; J trimming: 7 bases; junction bases outside the gene matches: 3. CDR3 residues: CASSVGQGEQYF. The CDR3 DNA is TGTGCCAGCAGTGTAGGACAGGGAGAGCAGTACTTC.

To note about this clone: This sample includes further DNA sequences coding for the same CDR3. The chain carries TRBV9 and TRBJ2-3; 8 nucleotides line up with TRBD2. The junction had 3 bases not matched to a gene; V was cut back by 3 bases and J by 0 bases. This CDR3 is built from 15 residues. Per germline, CDR1 SGDLS and CDR2 YYNGEE. The CDR3 nucleotides are TGTGCCAGCAGCGCCAGCGGGAGTAGCACAGATACGCAGTATTTT. Its protein is CASSASGSSTDTQYF.

The chain recombines TRBV11-1 with TRBJ2-3; 10 bases agree with TRBD2. Germline-derived CDR1 and CDR2 are SGHAT and FQDESV (reference sequence). The V gene end was trimmed by 5 bases and the J gene end by 4 bases; junction bases not matched to a gene: 6. The CDR3 sequence is 15 residues long. CDR3 amino acids: CASSGAGGPADTQYF. The DNA for the CDR3 is TGTGCCAGCAGCGGAGCGGGGGGGCCTGCAGATACGCAGTATTTT.

This rearrangement joins TRBV5-8 to TRBJ1-5, with D unclear. This CDR3 region has 15 residues. Per the germline V gene, CDR1 is SGHTS and CDR2 is YDEGEE. V was shortened by 1 base and J by 0 bases, with 8 bases between the two germline ends. The CDR3 reads CASSLLWDSNQPQHF. The CDR3 bases are TGTGCCAGCAGCTTGCTCTGGGATAGCAATCAGCCCCAGCATTTT.

The chain is built from TRBV4-3 and TRBJ2-1, with a tentative D call TRBD2 (5 bases). V lost 0 bases and J 5 bases, leaving 20 bases between the germline ends. Germline V gene sequence: CDR1 LGHNA, CDR2 YSLEER. This CDR3 region has 18 residues. This CDR3 reads CASSQESSVVGGNNEQFF. The CDR3 nucleotides are TGCGCCAGCAGCCAAGAATCATCGGTGGTAGGAGGCAACAATGAGCAGTTCTTC.

The chain employs TRBV7-2 and TRBJ2-5, with 8 bases that match TRBD1. The CDR3 is 15 residues long. Trimming at V came to 1 base and at J to 2 bases, leaving 3 bases not matched to a gene. Germline V gene data show CDR1 as SGHTA and CDR2 as FQGNSA. As DNA, the CDR3 is TGTGCCAGCAGCTTAGGGTACAGGGGGCAAGAGACCCAGTACTTC. Translated: CASSLGYRGQETQYF.

The chain links TRBV11-2 to TRBJ2-3, with 8 bases lining up with TRBD2. There are 16 residues in the CDR3. Trimming cost V 3 bases and J 3 bases; bases outside gene matches: 8. Looked up from germline, CDR1 is SGHAT and CDR2 is FQNNGV. In nucleotides, the CDR3 is TGTGCCAGCAGCTTTAGCCCGACTAGCGAGACAGATACGCAGTATTTT. It translates to CASSFSPTSETDTQYF.